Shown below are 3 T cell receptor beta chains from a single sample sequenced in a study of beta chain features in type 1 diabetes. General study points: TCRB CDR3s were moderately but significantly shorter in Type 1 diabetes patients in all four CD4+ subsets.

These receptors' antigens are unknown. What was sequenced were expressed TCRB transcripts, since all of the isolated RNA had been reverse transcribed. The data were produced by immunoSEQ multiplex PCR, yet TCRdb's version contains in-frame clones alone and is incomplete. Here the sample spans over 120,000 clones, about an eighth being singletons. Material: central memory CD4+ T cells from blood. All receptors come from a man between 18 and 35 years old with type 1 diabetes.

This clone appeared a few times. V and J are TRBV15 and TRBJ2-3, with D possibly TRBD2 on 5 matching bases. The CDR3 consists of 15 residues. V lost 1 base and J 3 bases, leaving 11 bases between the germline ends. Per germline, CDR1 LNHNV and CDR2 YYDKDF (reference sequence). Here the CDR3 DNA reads TGTGCCACCAGCAGAGTGCGGGTCTGGACAGATACGCAGTATTTT. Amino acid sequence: CATSRVRVWTDTQYF.

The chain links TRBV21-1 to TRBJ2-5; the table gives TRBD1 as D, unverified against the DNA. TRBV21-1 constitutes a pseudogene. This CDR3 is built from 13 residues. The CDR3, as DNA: TGTGCCAGCAGCAGGGACAGCCAAGAGACCCAGTACTTC. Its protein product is CASSRDSQETQYF.

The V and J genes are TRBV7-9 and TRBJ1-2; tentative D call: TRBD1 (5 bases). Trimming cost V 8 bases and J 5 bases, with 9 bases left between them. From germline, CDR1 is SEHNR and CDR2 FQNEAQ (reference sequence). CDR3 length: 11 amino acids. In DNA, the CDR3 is TGTGCCAGCGGGACCGAATATGGCTACACCTTC. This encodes CASGTEYGYTF.